A few counts support the clone carrying this TCR beta chain. Its antigen is still unknown. The data belong to a study of CD8 T cells in ankylosing spondylitis. The CDR3 sequence is 15 residues long. Per the germline V gene, CDR1 is SGHKS and CDR2 is YYEKEE (reference sequence). V was shortened by 0 bases and J by 4 bases, with 12 bases between the two germline ends. The study, taken as a whole, reports: From matched ankylosing spondylitis synovial fluid, disease-linked clones were reportedly recovered at significantly enriched levels.

Researchers built TCR beta libraries using quantitative 5'-RACE with molecular barcodes. One entry per CDR3 protein results from TCRdb running MiXCR on the 5' RACE reads. The profile covers 300,000 to 350,000 distinct CDR3 sequences, with less than 25% appearing a single time and approximately 3.7% taken by the ten largest. The specimen sequenced was blood, either unsorted or a sorted T cell fraction (not recorded which). This sequence was found in a female donor with ankylosing spondylitis or in good health (not recorded which). The chain employs TRBV5-5 and TRBJ2-3; D remains ambiguous. The CDR3 loop reads CASSLGARFADTQYF. The CDR3, as DNA: TGTGCCAGCAGCTTGGGGGCGCGATTTGCAGATACGCAGTATTTT.